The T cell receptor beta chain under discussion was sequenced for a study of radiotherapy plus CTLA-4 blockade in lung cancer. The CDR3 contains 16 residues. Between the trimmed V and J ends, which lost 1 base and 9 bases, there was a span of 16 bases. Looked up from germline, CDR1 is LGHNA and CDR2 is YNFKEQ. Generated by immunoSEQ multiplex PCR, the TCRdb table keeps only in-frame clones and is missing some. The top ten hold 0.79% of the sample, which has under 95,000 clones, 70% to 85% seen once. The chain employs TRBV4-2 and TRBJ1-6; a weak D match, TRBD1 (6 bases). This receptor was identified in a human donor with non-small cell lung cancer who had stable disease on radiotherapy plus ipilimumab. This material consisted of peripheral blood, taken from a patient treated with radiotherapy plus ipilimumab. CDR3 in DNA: TGTGCCAGCAGCCAAGGACTAGGGGGGGCCTCTTCACCCCTCCACTTT. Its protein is CASSQGLGGASSPLHF.